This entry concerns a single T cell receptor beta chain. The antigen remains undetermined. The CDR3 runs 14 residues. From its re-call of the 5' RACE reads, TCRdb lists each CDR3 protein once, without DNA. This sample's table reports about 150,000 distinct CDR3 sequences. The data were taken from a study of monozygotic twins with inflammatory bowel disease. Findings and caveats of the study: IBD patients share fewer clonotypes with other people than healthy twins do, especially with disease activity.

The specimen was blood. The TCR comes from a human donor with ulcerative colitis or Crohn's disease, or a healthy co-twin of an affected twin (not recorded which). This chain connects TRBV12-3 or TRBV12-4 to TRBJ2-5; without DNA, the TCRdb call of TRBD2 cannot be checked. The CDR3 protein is CASSFSLRRETQYF.